The source of this T cell receptor (beta chain) is a study of T cell responses to AZD1222 COVID-19 vaccine. Study-level points and caveats: After two AZD1222 doses, spike-specific TCR breadth and depth rose versus day 0.

TCRdb keeps only in-frame clones here, not all; method: immunoSEQ multiplex PCR. The sample lists 150,000 to 200,000 clones, approximately 93% occurring once. Notes on this clone: Its antigen is unknown.

The CDR3 spans 16 residues. The chain carries TRBV21-1 and TRBJ1-1. TRBV21-1 is noted as a pseudogene. The receptor comes from an adult in good health. Sample: peripheral blood, taken on day 0 of AZD1222 vaccination. CDR3: CASSQRRKGYDTEAFF. The CDR3 region has the DNA TGTGCCAGCAGCCAAAGGAGAAAGGGCTATGACACTGAAGCTTTCTTT.